This T cell receptor (beta chain) was identified during a study of blood T cells in healthy people across ages. Germline lookup yields CDR1 KGHSH and CDR2 LQKENI. The CDR3 has 13 residues. V lost 1 base, J lost 5 bases, and 9 bases lay in between. Alongside a J-beta primer mix, a sample-barcoded 5' primer served in a second PCR lasting 7 to 11 cycles. TCRdb re-called the 5' RACE reads through MiXCR, storing one row per CDR3 protein. The table has around 1,000,000 distinct CDR3 sequences, 20% to 25% seen once. This sample also belongs to another study, concerning T cells of mothers and their children. That source adds: It was through the M1S primer of the second PCR that sample barcodes and 2-4 random nucleotides were added. In both related and unrelated pairs, TCR recombination output is shaped similarly by thymic selection.

The material sequenced was blood. The clonotype originates from a girl aged 2 to 9 in good health. This sequence joins TRBV18 and TRBJ2-7; D is ambiguous. In nucleotides, the CDR3 is TGTGCCAGCTCACCACTCCCTGTGGACGAGCAGTACTTC. This encodes CASSPLPVDEQYF. The full variable domain, in which reference TRBV18 and TRBJ2-7 provide the parts outside the CDR3, is NAGVMQNPRHLVRRRGQEARLRCSPMKGHSHVYWYRQLPEEGLKFMVYLQKENIIDESGMPKERFSAEFPKEGPSILRIQQVVRGDSAAYFCASSPLPVDEQYFGPGTRLTVT.